The next 26 T cell receptor beta chains were all read from a single sample in a study of CD8+ T cells in alopecia areata. RNA, once extracted, was reverse transcribed into cDNA for use as the sequencing template. Produced via immunoSEQ multiplex PCR; TCRdb's table is partial and in-frame only. Of over 50,000 clones listed, about 44% were seen once; the top ten hold approximately 18%. Sample: CD8+ T cells sorted from blood, taken at week 0. These receptors all come from a human donor with alopecia areata.

The chain carries TRBV6-4 and TRBJ2-3; the match to TRBD2 covers 11 bases. With V trimmed by 3 bases and J by 6 bases, 5 bases remained unmatched. The CDR3 contains 15 residues. Per germline, CDR1 MRHNA and CDR2 SNTAGT. The CDR3 protein is CASSETSGMTDTQYF. In nucleotides, the CDR3 is TGTGCCAGCAGTGAGACTAGCGGGATGACGGATACGCAGTATTTT.

The V and J genes are TRBV11-1 and TRBJ2-2, with TRBD1 matching over 8 bases. CDR1 is SGHAT, CDR2 FQDESV, per germline (reference sequence). This CDR3 is built from 15 residues. Trimming removed 5 bases from V and 1 base from J; junction bases left unmatched: 3. CDR3 in DNA: TGTGCCAGCAGCCACGGGACAGGGAACACCGGGGAGCTGTTTTTT. Its protein product is CASSHGTGNTGELFF.

The chain has TRBV5-1 and TRBJ2-5, with 7 bases aligning to TRBD2. V shed 3 bases and J 2 bases; nucleotides not matched to a gene: 1. CDR1 SGHRS and CDR2 YFSETQ come from the germline V gene. This CDR3 contains 13 residues. The CDR3 region has the DNA TGCGCCAGCAGCTGGGGGGGACAAGAGACCCAGTACTTC. As protein: CASSWGGQETQYF.

The chain links TRBV23-1 to TRBJ2-7, with a possible D match to TRBD1 (5 bases). TRBV23-1 is given ORF status, its function remaining uncertain. V gave up 1 base and J gave up 4 bases, with 11 bases separating them. CDR3 length: 14 amino acids. The CDR3 DNA reads TGCGCCAGCAGTCAATTGGGGCCGAGATACGAGCAGTACTTC. It codes for CASSQLGPRYEQYF.

The chain recombines TRBV30 with TRBJ1-2; D gene ambiguous. Trimming cost V 0 bases and J 6 bases, with 11 bases left between them. Per germline, CDR1 GTSNPN and CDR2 SVGIG (reference sequence). This CDR3 spans 13 amino acids. This CDR3 reads CAWSVRQTDGYTF. As DNA, the CDR3 is TGTGCCTGGAGTGTACGTCAGACCGATGGCTACACCTTC.

This clone was detected only a few times. J is TRBJ2-7 and V is TRBV7-8, with no clear D. This CDR3 spans 11 amino acids. Trimming cost V 6 bases and J 4 bases, with 7 bases left between them. Germline CDR1 is SGHVS and CDR2 is FQNEAQ. The CDR3 DNA reads as TGTGCCAGCAGGTCAGGATACGAGCAGTACTTC. It codes for CASRSGYEQYF. The full variable domain, in which reference TRBV7-8 and TRBJ2-7 provide the parts outside the CDR3, is GAGVSQSPRYKVAKRGQDVALRCDPISGHVSLFWYQQALGQGPEFLTYFQNEAQLDKSGLPSDRFFAERPEGSVSTLKIQRTQQEDSAVYLCASRSGYEQYFGPGTRLTVT.

The rearrangement uses TRBV5-1 and TRBJ2-7; D tentatively reads TRBD1 or TRBD2 (7 bases each). This CDR3 is 14 amino acids long. Germline V lookup: CDR1 SGHRS, CDR2 YFSETQ. V was pared by 2 bases and J by 4 bases, with 13 bases between. This CDR3 is CASSLAGQSYEQYF. CDR3 coding DNA: TGCGCCAGCAGCTTAGCGGGACAGAGTTACGAGCAGTACTTC.

J is TRBJ2-5 and V is TRBV6-1; D is uncertain. The germline V gene encodes CDR1 MNHNS and CDR2 SASEGT. V was trimmed by 6 bases and J by 7 bases, leaving 12 bases between them. This CDR3 has 12 amino acids. The DNA for the CDR3 is TGTGCCAGCAGATCTGGCGTCGGGACCCAGTACTTC. This encodes CASRSGVGTQYF.

The chain joins TRBV30 to TRBJ1-2; TRBD1 might be the D (5 bases). The germline V gene encodes CDR1 GTSNPN and CDR2 SVGIG (reference sequence). V lost 2 bases and J 4 bases, leaving 14 bases between the germline ends. The CDR3 loop spans 14 amino acids. CDR3 bases: TGTGCCTGGAGTCCCCCGGGACCGTCCTATGGCTACACCTTC. It specifies CAWSPPGPSYGYTF.

The chain has TRBV30 and TRBJ2-1; D call uncertain. V lost 0 bases and J lost 3, with 12 bases in between. Germline CDR1 GTSNPN, CDR2 SVGIG (reference sequence). The CDR3 sequence is 15 residues long. CDR3 nucleotides: TGTGCCTGGAGTGTAAATATGGTAAGCTACAATGAGCAGTTCTTC. Protein product: CAWSVNMVSYNEQFF.

In this sample, this clone turned up many times. The V and J genes are TRBV5-4 and TRBJ2-5; D is unresolved. The germline V and J ends were trimmed by 3 bases and 3 bases, with 15 bases remaining between them. The CDR3 extends over 15 amino acids. Germline V gene lookup returns CDR1 SGHNT and CDR2 YYREEE (reference sequence). CDR3 sequence reads: CASSSPGLSEETQYF. Written as DNA, the CDR3 is TGTGCCAGCAGCTCCCCAGGCCTCTCGGAAGAGACCCAGTACTTC.

This clone appeared a few times. This chain connects TRBV18 to TRBJ2-7; D is undetermined. Germline values: CDR1 KGHSH, CDR2 LQKENI. The length of the CDR3 is 12 residues. The V end lost 3 bases, the J end lost 7 bases, and 10 bases lay between the germline ends. The CDR3 coding sequence is TGTGCCAGCTCACCCGGGTTCGGTGAGCAGTACTTC. Protein: CASSPGFGEQYF.

This chain joins TRBV29-1 and TRBJ1-1; weak D call: TRBD1 (6 bases). The CDR3 has 15 residues. Trimming removed 0 bases from V and 4 bases from J, with 15 bases in between. Germline V gene sequence: CDR1 SQVTM, CDR2 ANQGSEA. CDR3 nucleotides: TGCAGCGTTGAAGAAAGGGGGGGATTGGGCACTGAAGCTTTCTTT. The encoded protein is CSVEERGGLGTEAFF.

This clone was seen a few times. CDR3 amino acids: CASSINAGVHFEQFF. The CDR3 DNA reads as TGTGCCAGTAGTATCAATGCGGGAGTACATTTTGAGCAGTTCTTC. This rearrangement joins TRBV19 to TRBJ2-1; 7 bases are shared with TRBD2. The CDR3 runs to 15 residues. The germline gives CDR1 LNHDA, CDR2 SQIVND (reference sequence). J was trimmed by 9 bases and V by 3 bases; bases with no gene match: 11.

This chain connects TRBV29-1 to TRBJ2-1, with 7 bases fitting TRBD2. This CDR3 region has 15 residues. Germline CDR1 and CDR2: SQVTM and ANQGSEA. The ends lost 3 bases at V and 3 bases at J; junction bases unmatched: 8. This chain's CDR3 is CSVDIGRNDYNEQFF. In nucleotides, the CDR3 is TGCAGCGTTGATATCGGGAGGAATGACTACAATGAGCAGTTCTTC.

The chain carries TRBV29-1 and TRBJ2-7; maybe TRBD2 (7 bases). Per germline, CDR1 SQVTM and CDR2 ANQGSEA. The CDR3 sequence is 11 residues long. The CDR3 nucleotides are TGCTCCAGCGGGACATCCTACGAGCAGTACTTC. It yields the protein CSSGTSYEQYF.

This clone was counted between two and nine times. At the DNA level, this CDR3 is encoded by other sequences in the same sample as well. CDR3 sequence (DNA): TGTGCCAGCAGCCAAGGACAGCAAGAGACCCAGTACTTC. As protein: CASSQGQQETQYF. The rearrangement links TRBV4-2 to TRBJ2-5; a possible D gene is TRBD1 (5 bases). CDR1 is LGHNA, CDR2 YNFKEQ, per germline. The CDR3 length is 13 residues. Trimming took off 1 base at V and 2 bases at J, with 5 bases between the two ends.

This clone has just a few counts. The CDR3 loop reads CASSQDLARVSTDTQYF. CDR3 nucleotides: TGCGCCAGCAGCCAAGACCTTGCGCGAGTCAGCACAGATACGCAGTATTTT. The rearrangement links TRBV4-3 to TRBJ2-3; D call uncertain. Germline V gene data show CDR1 as LGHNA and CDR2 as YSLEER. Deletions cut 0 bases from V and 0 bases from J, with 13 bases between. The CDR3 runs to 17 residues.

Only a few counts were recorded for this clone. CDR3 nucleotide sequence: TGTGCCAGCAGTTACCCCCGGGAGGCCACCTACGAGCAGTACTTC. It translates to CASSYPREATYEQYF. The chain has TRBV2 and TRBJ2-7, with 7 nucleotides matching TRBD2. The CDR3 extends over 15 amino acids. V trimming: 5 bases; J trimming: 2 bases; junction bases outside the gene matches: 9. CDR1 and CDR2 from the germline V gene are SNHLY and FYNNEI.

This clone was picked up a small number of times. The CDR3 is CASSPPTYRSIQYF. In DNA form, the CDR3 reads TGTGCCAGCAGTCCCCCGACATATAGGAGCATTCAGTACTTC. The J gene is TRBJ2-4, the V gene TRBV28; no clear D gene. Trimming took 5 bases from V and 9 from J, leaving 17 bases between them. This CDR3 is 14 amino acids long. Per germline, CDR1 MDHEN and CDR2 SYDVKM.

The chain employs TRBV6-1 and TRBJ2-7, with 7 bases aligning to TRBD2. The CDR3 extends over 14 amino acids. Looked up from germline, CDR1 is MNHNS and CDR2 is SASEGT. V was pared by 8 bases and J by 0 bases, with 7 bases of the junction left unmatched. The CDR3 protein is CASGRLAASYEQYF. The CDR3 bases are TGTGCCAGCGGCCGGCTAGCGGCCTCCTACGAGCAGTACTTC.

The rearrangement links TRBV27 to TRBJ2-7; D is unresolved. With 0 bases removed from V and 5 bases from J, the gap between germline ends came to 8 bases. Germline V gene lookup returns CDR1 MNHEY and CDR2 SMNVEV (reference sequence). CDR3 length: 13 amino acids. The chain's CDR3 is CASSLSSNNEQYF. CDR3 DNA: TGTGCCAGCAGTTTATCGAGCAACAACGAGCAGTACTTC.

This clone was seen a few times. The chain links TRBV29-1 to TRBJ1-2; D is unresolved. The CDR3 loop spans 11 amino acids. V was trimmed by 5 bases and J by 5 bases, leaving 9 bases between them. Germline CDR1 is SQVTM and CDR2 is ANQGSEA. The CDR3 nucleotides are TGCAGCGTTATCGCCGAGTATGGCTACACCTTC. Translation gives CSVIAEYGYTF.

This clone has only a few counts. The chain employs TRBV28 and TRBJ2-1; unclear D gene. Trimming cost V 1 base and J 4 bases, with 8 bases left between them. There are 14 residues in the CDR3. The germline V gene encodes CDR1 MDHEN and CDR2 SYDVKM. The CDR3 coding sequence is TGTGCCAGCAGTTTATTTTCCCGGTACAATGAGCAGTTCTTC. Translated, it gives CASSLFSRYNEQFF.

A word on this clone: This same CDR3 is encoded by further DNA sequences in the sample. This chain joins TRBV27 and TRBJ2-7; perhaps TRBD1 as D (5 bases). The CDR3 has 13 residues. Trimming cost V 0 bases and J 2 bases, with 5 bases left between them. Germline-derived CDR1 and CDR2 are MNHEY and SMNVEV (reference sequence). The CDR3 is CASSLSGAYEQYF. In nucleotides, the CDR3 is TGTGCCAGCAGTTTATCAGGGGCCTACGAGCAGTACTTC.

This clone was detected only a few times. V gene TRBV27 combines with J gene TRBJ2-7, with TRBD1 identical over 8 bases. Germline-derived CDR1 and CDR2 are MNHEY and SMNVEV (reference sequence). V trimming: 4 bases; J trimming: 1 base; junction bases outside the gene matches: 3. The CDR3 sequence is 14 residues long. The CDR3 loop reads CASSYGDRSYEQYF. CDR3 in DNA: TGTGCCAGCAGTTACGGGGACAGGTCCTACGAGCAGTACTTC.